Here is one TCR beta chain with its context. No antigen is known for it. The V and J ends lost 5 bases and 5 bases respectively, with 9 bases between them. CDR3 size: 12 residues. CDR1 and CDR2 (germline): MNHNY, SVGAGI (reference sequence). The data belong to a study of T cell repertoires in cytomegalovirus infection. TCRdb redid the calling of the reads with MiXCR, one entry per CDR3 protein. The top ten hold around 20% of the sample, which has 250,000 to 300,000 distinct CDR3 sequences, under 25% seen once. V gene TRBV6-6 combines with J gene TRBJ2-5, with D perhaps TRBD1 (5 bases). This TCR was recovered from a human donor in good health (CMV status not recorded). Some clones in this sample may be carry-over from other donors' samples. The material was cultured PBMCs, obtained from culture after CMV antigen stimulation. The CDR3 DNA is TGTGCCAGCAGTCAGGGATGGGAGACCCAGTACTTC. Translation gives CASSQGWETQYF.